This T cell receptor (beta chain) was recorded in a study of CD8+ T cells in alopecia areata. Study information: Tofacitinib ran 6 to 18 months, followed by 6 months off drug.

Study-wide points: Tofacitinib produced a significant decrease in scalp clonality and in expanded CD8+ clones among the top 100.

Regarding this clone: Its antigen is still unknown.

Regarding treatment: oral pan-JAK inhibitor, 5-10 mg twice daily. V lost 5 bases and J 0 bases, leaving 5 bases between the germline ends. The CDR3 has 12 amino acids. The germline V gene encodes CDR1 SQVTM and CDR2 ANQGSEA. Sequencing templates came from extracted RNA that was reverse transcribed into cDNA. The table came from immunoSEQ multiplex PCR; TCRdb's copy has only in-frame clones and leaves some out. The table records 200,000 or so clones, around two fifths of them present only once. The input for sequencing was CD4+ T cells sorted from blood, taken at approximately week 39, from a patient treated with tofacitinib. The chain carries TRBV29-1 and TRBJ2-4; D unresolved. This TCR came from a human donor with alopecia areata. The CDR3 region has the DNA TGCAGCGTTCGACAAGCCAAAAACATTCAGTACTTC. This codes for CSVRQAKNIQYF.